The 28 T cell receptor beta chains given below trace back to one sample, sequenced in a study of read filtering for tumor transcriptome and immune sequencing (TCRdb year 2020). The listed sequencing device is Illumina HiSeq 4000. TCR libraries were constructed from 400 to 500 ng RNA using the Immunoverse kit, and molecular barcoded adaptors covering alpha/delta and beta/gamma chains were employed. TCRdb itself trimmed the public reads at Q25 with fastp, ran MiXCR and retained productive beta chains. For every CDR3 protein sequence, its rows merge into one entry that carries the most common genes and DNA. Recorded for this sample are roughly 25,000 distinct CDR3 sequences; roughly 20% of them occurred a single time. The ten largest clones capture around a sixth of the sample. Sequencing used a population of CD138-negative cells sorted from bone marrow. In light of the paper, this sample's cell subset or site label describes: bone marrow mononuclear cells depleted of CD138+ plasma/myeloma cells by negative magnetic selection. The receptors originated from a donor at least 40 years old with multiple myeloma.

This clonotype was picked up many times. The V gene is TRBV27, the J gene TRBJ2-4; D call uncertain. Deletions cut 5 bases from V and 9 bases from J, with 11 bases between. This CDR3 has 12 residues. Germline lookup yields CDR1 MNHEY and CDR2 SMNVEV (reference sequence). Here the CDR3 reads CASSPLDGIQYF. In DNA form, the CDR3 reads TGTGCCAGCAGTCCCCTAGATGGCATTCAGTACTTC.

The chain links TRBV6-6 to TRBJ2-1, with a tentative D call TRBD2 (6 bases). V lost 2 bases and J 7 bases, leaving 12 bases between the germline ends. The CDR3 extends over 14 amino acids. Germline lookup yields CDR1 MNHNY and CDR2 SVGAGI (reference sequence). CDR3 nucleotide sequence: TGTGCCAGCAGTTACGACCCTGGGAGGAATGAGCAGTTCTTC. Amino acid sequence: CASSYDPGRNEQFF.

This clonotype showed up many times. J is TRBJ2-1 and V is TRBV20-1; possible D gene TRBD2, 5 bases. Deletions cut 2 bases from V and 7 bases from J, with 12 bases between. This CDR3 comprises 13 residues. Germline loops: CDR1 DFQATT, CDR2 SNEGSKA (reference sequence). CDR3 nucleotide sequence: TGCAGTGCTAGACGGCGGACGGGGAATGAGCAGTTCTTC. This gives the protein CSARRRTGNEQFF.

This clonotype was seen a few times. A single base separates this from a much larger clone, so it may be a read error. The rearrangement uses TRBV12-3 or TRBV12-4 and TRBJ2-1; 9 bases align to TRBD1. The CDR3 consists of 15 residues. CDR3 loop: CASRETGGTYNERFF. The CDR3, as DNA: TGTGCCAGCAGGGAAACAGGGGGCACCTACAATGAGCGGTTCTTC.

Regarding this clonotype: It differs at one base from a far larger clone, so likely a read error. V and J are TRBV10-3 and TRBJ2-1; TRBD2 aligns across 12 bases. In germline, CDR1 is ENHRY, CDR2 SYGVKD. The CDR3 consists of 13 residues. CDR3 in DNA: TGCGCCAGCAGACTAGCGGGAGTAGATGAGCAGTTCTTC. Translating it yields CASRLAGVDEQFF.

This clonotype was seen at least ten times. The CDR3 loop reads CASSQESRLAGGRRETQYF. The CDR3 region has the DNA TGTGCCAGCAGCCAAGAATCCAGACTAGCGGGAGGAAGAAGAGAGACCCAGTACTTC. The rearrangement joins TRBV3-1 to TRBJ2-5, with TRBD2 matching 13 bases. Germline V gene lookup returns CDR1 LGHDT and CDR2 YNNKEL (reference sequence). This CDR3 is built from 19 residues. After removal of 0 bases from V and 4 bases from J, the junction contained 11 bases not matched to a gene.

In this sample, this clonotype turned up many times. This rearrangement joins TRBV28 to TRBJ2-7; D is perhaps TRBD1 (6 bases). Germline V CDR1 and CDR2: MDHEN, SYDVKM. The CDR3 consists of 14 residues. Trimming removed 10 bases from V and 0 bases from J, with 16 bases in between. CDR3 region: CATQGTVSSYEQYF. DNA of the CDR3: TGTGCCACCCAGGGGACGGTAAGCTCCTACGAGCAGTACTTC.

As to this clonotype: A read error likely explains this, since a far larger clone differs by one base. The rearrangement links TRBV7-9 to TRBJ2-7; 7 nucleotides match TRBD2. Per germline, CDR1 SEHNR and CDR2 FQNEAQ (reference sequence). The length of the CDR3 is 15 residues. The CDR3, as DNA: TGTTCCAGCAGCTTAGATGGGACTACCTTATACGAGCAGTACTTC. The encoded protein is CSSSLDGTTLYEQYF.

The genes are TRBV2 and TRBJ2-6, with a weak D call TRBD1 (5 bases). The V end lost 2 bases, the J end lost 2 bases, and 16 bases lay between the germline ends. CDR1 is SNHLY, CDR2 FYNNEI, per germline. CDR3 length: 18 residues. The CDR3 coding sequence is TGTGCCAGCAGTGAAATCGGCAGGGTAACGGCTGGGGCCAACGTCCTGACTTTC. This translates into CASSEIGRVTAGANVLTF.

Concerning this clonotype: This sequence is one base from a far larger clone and is likely a read error. In nucleotides, the CDR3 is TGTGCCAGCAGTTACACCCAGGGGTCCGGGGAGCTGTTTTTT. Protein product: CASSYTQGSGELFF. The chain has TRBV6-6 and TRBJ2-2; TRBD1 might be the D (6 bases). Trimming stripped 2 bases from V and 6 bases from J, with 10 bases between. The CDR3 is made up of 14 amino acids. CDR1 and CDR2 (germline): MNHNY, SVGAGI (reference sequence).

To note about this clonotype: Here the CDR3 omits its conserved ending phenylalanine or tryptophan, so a read error is the likely source. The chain joins TRBV29-1 to TRBJ2-1; D is unclear. Per the germline V gene, CDR1 is SQVTM and CDR2 is ANQGSEA. The CDR3 covers 14 residues. Trimming stripped 8 bases from V and 7 bases from J, with 21 bases between. CDR3 residues: CSFLPRLSENEQFL. The CDR3 nucleotides read TGCAGCTTCCTCCCCCGACTTTCGGAGAATGAGCAGTTCCTC.

To note about this clonotype: At one end, the junction sequence differs from germline, possibly due to a read error. The chain carries TRBV18 and TRBJ1-1, with D unclear. Germline V lookup: CDR1 KGHSH, CDR2 LQKENI. The CDR3 runs 16 residues. The CDR3 sequence is CASSLAEAAGNTGAFF. The CDR3 nucleotides are TGTGCCAGCTCACTTGCCGAAGCGGCCGGGAACACTGGAGCTTTCTTT.

This clonotype has at least ten counts. The chain uses TRBV7-9 and TRBJ2-3, with a weak D call TRBD2 (5 bases). Germline V gene lookup returns CDR1 SEHNR and CDR2 FQNEAQ (reference sequence). The CDR3 has 15 amino acids. The V end lost 1 base, the J end lost 0 bases, and 8 bases lay between the germline ends. In nucleotides, the CDR3 is TGTGCCAGCAGCTTAGAATTAGCGAGCACAGATACGCAGTATTTT. It is translated as CASSLELASTDTQYF.

This clonotype was seen ten or more times. This chain joins TRBV29-1 and TRBJ2-3; tentatively, D is TRBD2 (5 bases). The CDR3 sequence is 13 residues long. Germline V CDR1 and CDR2: SQVTM, ANQGSEA. Trimming shortened V by 2 bases and J by 0 bases, and 6 bases separated the two germline ends. The CDR3 bases are TGCAGCGTTGAACGCGGGAGCACAGATACGCAGTATTTT. Translated: CSVERGSTDTQYF.

This clonotype was detected ten times or more. The chain is built from TRBV7-9 and TRBJ1-2; D gene ambiguous. Per germline, CDR1 SEHNR and CDR2 FQNEAQ (reference sequence). V lost 6 bases to trimming and J lost 8 bases, with 22 bases between them. There are 15 residues in the CDR3. The CDR3, as DNA: TGTGCCAGCAGTCTCCCAGCAGGAGCCCGGAGCGGCTACACCTTC. It yields the protein CASSLPAGARSGYTF.

As to this clonotype: One base separates it from a far larger clone, so it is likely a read error. V and J are TRBV11-1 and TRBJ2-7; D is unclear. Trimming took 1 base from V and 1 from J, leaving 8 bases between them. CDR3 size: 14 residues. Per the germline V gene, CDR1 is SGHAT and CDR2 is FQDESV (reference sequence). The CDR3 DNA sequence: TGTGCCAGCAGCTTAGGGGCTGTGTCCTACGAGCAGTACTTC. This translates into CASSLGAVSYEQYF.

About this clonotype itself: The junction shows a germline mismatch at one end, possibly a read error. The V call is TRBV5-1, the J call TRBJ2-1, with 13 positions matching TRBD2. Germline CDR1 is SGHRS and CDR2 is YFSETQ. This CDR3 has 18 residues. CDR3 bases: TGCGTCAGCAGCTCGTGGGGTTGGACTAGCGGGAGAGGGGATGAGCAGTTCTTC. It translates to CVSSSWGWTSGRGDEQFF.

A remark on this clonotype: A read error may produce the germline difference seen at one junction end. The chain has TRBV5-1 and TRBJ2-3, with D possibly being TRBD1 or TRBD2 (5 bases each). Germline-derived CDR1 and CDR2 are SGHRS and YFSETQ. The CDR3 totals 14 residues. The CDR3 nucleotides are TGCGCCAGCAGCTGGGGACGGAGCACAGATACGCAATATTTT. Translated: CASSWGRSTDTQYF.

The sample holds many counts of this clonotype. The V and J genes are TRBV28 and TRBJ1-4; D is perhaps TRBD1 (5 bases). The CDR3 sequence is 14 residues long. V was cut by 6 bases and J by 1 base, with 9 bases left in between. The V gene's germline CDR1 is MDHEN and CDR2 SYDVKM. The CDR3 sequence is CASSDSVTNEKLFF. DNA of the CDR3: TGTGCCAGCAGCGACAGTGTAACTAATGAAAAACTGTTTTTT. Full variable domain (missing parts from reference TRBV28 and TRBJ1-4): DVKVTQSSRYLVKRTGEKVFLECVQDMDHENMFWYRQDPGLGLRLIYFSYDVKMKEKGDIPEGYSVSREKKERFSLILESASTNQTSMYLCASSDSVTNEKLFFGSGTQLSVL.

This clonotype was seen ten or more times. V gene TRBV20-1 combines with J gene TRBJ2-5; D not certain. Germline values: CDR1 DFQATT, CDR2 SNEGSKA (reference sequence). Trimming took 5 bases from V and 2 from J, leaving 9 bases between them. The CDR3 sequence is 12 residues long. The CDR3 DNA sequence: TGCAGTGCTCCGGATCGACAAGAGACCCAGTACTTC. It specifies CSAPDRQETQYF.

This clonotype occurred many times. V gene TRBV7-3 combines with J gene TRBJ2-1, with TRBD2 as a possible D gene (5 bases). Deletions cut 5 bases from V and 2 bases from J, with 7 bases between. Germline CDR1 reads SGHTA; CDR2 reads FQGTGA. This CDR3 is 13 amino acids long. The CDR3: CASSLGTYNEQFF. CDR3 bases: TGTGCCAGCAGCCTCGGGACCTACAATGAGCAGTTCTTC.

This clonotype was observed at least ten times. The rearrangement uses TRBV2 and TRBJ2-1; D not resolved. This CDR3 has 15 amino acids. Germline V gene lookup returns CDR1 SNHLY and CDR2 FYNNEI. Trimming left V 2 bases short and J 0 bases short, with 8 bases between. CDR3 in amino acids: CASSEWTPSYNEQFF. The CDR3 DNA sequence: TGTGCCAGCAGTGAATGGACCCCCTCCTACAATGAGCAGTTCTTC.

Concerning this clonotype: With only one base between it and a far larger clone, this is likely a read error. The rearrangement joins TRBV7-3 to TRBJ1-1; TRBD1 aligns across 8 bases. V lost 5 bases and J lost 4; bases outside the gene matches: 12. The CDR3 contains 16 residues. Germline loops: CDR1 SGHTA, CDR2 FQGTGA. The CDR3 spells CASSRTGTNKSTEAFF. The CDR3 coding sequence is TGTGCCAGCAGCAGGACAGGGACGAACAAGAGCACTGAAGCTTTCTTT. The full variable domain, rest sourced from reference TRBV7-3 and TRBJ1-1, is GAGVSQTPSNKVTEKGKYVELRCDPISGHTALYWYRQSLGQGPEFLIYFQGTGAADDSGLPNDRFFAVRPEGSVSTLKIQRTERGDSAVYLCASSRTGTNKSTEAFFGQGTRLTVV.

The genes are TRBV7-9 and TRBJ2-7; 7 positions match TRBD1. The CDR3 contains 17 residues. Germline V CDR1 and CDR2: SEHNR, FQNEAQ (reference sequence). The V gene end was trimmed by 4 bases and the J gene end by 2 bases; junction bases not matched to a gene: 14. CDR3: CASSSAVTGTATYEQYF. In nucleotides, the CDR3 is TGTGCCAGCAGCTCTGCGGTTACCGGGACAGCTACCTACGAGCAGTACTTC.

In regard to this clonotype: At one boundary the junction diverges from the germline segment, which might be a read error. The rearrangement joins TRBV7-3 to TRBJ2-7; possible D gene TRBD1, 6 bases. CDR1 is SGHTA and CDR2 is FQGTGA in the germline V gene. This CDR3 has 14 residues. The CDR3 region is CASSYRQDSYEKYF. CDR3 DNA: TGTGCCAGCAGCTATAGACAGGATTCCTACGAGAAGTACTTC. Using reference TRBV7-3 and TRBJ2-7 for the parts outside the CDR3, the full variable domain is GAGVSQTPSNKVTEKGKYVELRCDPISGHTALYWYRQSLGQGPEFLIYFQGTGAADDSGLPNDRFFAVRPEGSVSTLKIQRTERGDSAVYLCASSYRQDSYEKYFGPGTRLTVT.

This clonotype qualifies as medium-sized (0.01 to 0.1%). The genes are TRBV19 and TRBJ2-1; D gene unclear. This CDR3 comprises 11 residues. V lost 6 bases and J 9 bases, leaving 9 bases between the germline ends. Germline CDR1 and CDR2: LNHDA and SQIVND (reference sequence). CDR3 region: CASSVGVEQFF. CDR3 bases: TGTGCCAGTAGCGTTGGTGTTGAGCAGTTCTTC.

This clonotype was seen a few times. Its ends do not fully match the called genes, so a read error is possible. The chain couples TRBV14 to TRBJ1-1; D is ambiguous. This CDR3 region has 13 residues. CDR1 is SGHDN and CDR2 is FVKESK in the germline V gene. CDR3 sequence (DNA): TGTGCCAGCAGCCCCCCGGGGAACGCTGAAGCTTTCTTT. Translated: CASSPPGNAEAFF.

This clonotype was counted at least ten times. The rearrangement links TRBV14 to TRBJ2-5; no reliable D call. The CDR3 has 15 residues. The V end lost 0 bases, the J end lost 5 bases, and 13 bases lay between the germline ends. Looked up from germline, CDR1 is SGHDN and CDR2 is FVKESK. The CDR3 loop reads CASSQDRLGRETQYF. The CDR3 region has the DNA TGTGCCAGCAGCCAAGATCGATTGGGCCGGGAGACCCAGTACTTC.